Below are 7 T cell receptor beta chains sequenced from a single sample in a study of blood T cell repertoires in COVID-19. TCRdb keeps only in-frame clones here, not all; method: immunoSEQ multiplex PCR. This table holds more than 70,000 clones, 80% found once. The sample consisted of peripheral blood. Source of these receptors: an older woman with acute or convalescent COVID-19.

This clone was counted a single time. V gene TRBV6-5 combines with J gene TRBJ2-1; 7 positions match TRBD1. V lost 6 bases to trimming and J lost 2 bases; unmatched junction nucleotides: 7. The CDR3 consists of 15 residues. Per germline, CDR1 MNHEY and CDR2 SVGAGI. CDR3 nucleotide sequence: TGTGCCAGCAGGTCGACAGGGAGTCCCTACAATGAGCAGTTCTTC. This encodes CASRSTGSPYNEQFF.

The CDR3 nucleotides are TGTGCCTGGAGTTGGTCGGGGGGGGCCACTGAAGCTTTCTTT. This gives the protein CAWSWSGGATEAFF. V usage is TRBV30 and J usage is TRBJ1-1; the D gene is possibly TRBD1 (6 bases). CDR1 is GTSNPN, CDR2 SVGIG, per germline (reference sequence). Between the trimmed V and J ends, which lost 2 bases and 4 bases, there was a span of 14 bases. The CDR3 contains 14 residues.

The chain employs TRBV7-9 and TRBJ1-4, with a weak D call TRBD1 (6 bases). From germline, CDR1 is SEHNR and CDR2 FQNEAQ (reference sequence). This CDR3 is 16 amino acids long. Trimming pared 6 bases from V and 0 bases from J, leaving 14 bases between. The CDR3 loop is CASSHRVEATNEKLFF. The DNA of the CDR3 is TGTGCCAGCAGTCACAGGGTCGAAGCAACTAATGAAAAACTGTTTTTT.

This sequence joins TRBV19 and TRBJ2-1; D not certain. Germline CDR1 is LNHDA and CDR2 is SQIVND (reference sequence). This CDR3 is 13 amino acids long. V was trimmed by 5 bases and J by 3 bases, leaving 8 bases between them. CDR3 sequence reads: CASSPNFYNEQFF. The CDR3 DNA follows: TGTGCCAGTAGTCCTAATTTCTACAATGAGCAGTTCTTC.

The chain links TRBV30 to TRBJ1-2, with D hard to call. Trimming took 2 bases from V and 0 from J, leaving 4 bases between them. The CDR3 length is 12 residues. Germline V CDR1 and CDR2: GTSNPN, SVGIG (reference sequence). DNA of the CDR3: TGTGCCTGGAGTAGAGCTAACTATGGCTACACCTTC. Residues: CAWSRANYGYTF.

The chain employs TRBV4-3 and TRBJ1-2, with D possibly TRBD1 on 6 matching bases. Germline CDR1 LGHNA, CDR2 YSLEER. V lost 4 bases and J 2 bases, leaving 17 bases between the germline ends. CDR3 length: 16 amino acids. The CDR3 DNA reads as TGCGCCAGCAGCCGAGCCGTGACAGGAGCGAACTATGGCTACACCTTC. As protein: CASSRAVTGANYGYTF.

This rearrangement joins TRBV5-1 to TRBJ1-1; 8 nucleotides line up with TRBD1. The CDR3 totals 14 residues. CDR1 SGHRS and CDR2 YFSETQ come from the germline V gene. With 1 base clipped from V and 5 bases from J, the junction kept 4 bases outside the gene matches. CDR3 in amino acids: CASSLSQGATEAFF. CDR3 DNA sequence: TGCGCCAGCAGCTTGAGTCAGGGGGCAACTGAAGCTTTCTTT. The whole variable domain, filled in from reference TRBV5-1 and TRBJ1-1, reads KAGVTQTPRYLIKTRGQQVTLSCSPISGHRSVSWYQQTPGQGLQFLFEYFSETQRNKGNFPGRFSGRQFSNSRSEMNVSTLELGDSALYLCASSLSQGATEAFFGQGTRLTVV.